The 7 T cell receptor beta chains below were found in one sample sequenced in a study of control samples from healthy donors and cancer patients. Assay used: immunoSEQ multiplex PCR; TCRdb lists only in-frame clones, some missing. The table lists about 170,000 clones, around 90% of them singletons, with roughly 2% in the top ten. The sequenced sample consisted of blood. All receptors come from a woman between 35 and 50 years old in good health.

The CDR3 DNA follows: TGTGCCAGCAGTTACTCGATGACAGGGGGCACTGAAGCTTTCTTT. This sequence encodes CASSYSMTGGTEAFF. The chain couples TRBV6-5 to TRBJ1-1; TRBD1 matches at 9 bases. The V and J ends lost 0 bases and 4 bases, in that order; junction bases with no gene match: 3. CDR1 MNHEY and CDR2 SVGAGI come from the germline V gene. The CDR3 runs 15 residues.

V is TRBV3-1 (or the pseudogene TRBV3-2) and J is TRBJ1-1; the match to TRBD1 covers 9 bases. Germline V gene data show CDR1 as LGHDT and CDR2 as YNNKEL (reference sequence). V lost 2 bases and J lost 4; bases outside the gene matches: 2. This CDR3 region has 14 residues. CDR3 protein: CASSQLGQGTEAFF. DNA for the CDR3: TGTGCCAGCAGCCAACTGGGACAGGGCACTGAAGCTTTCTTT.

This clone occurred once. The chain recombines TRBV2 with TRBJ1-5; TRBD1 might be the D (6 bases). CDR1 and CDR2 (germline): SNHLY, FYNNEI. V lost 6 bases, J lost 0 bases, and 12 bases lay in between. The CDR3 sequence is 15 residues long. The CDR3 protein is CASSPGQHSNQPQHF. The CDR3 nucleotides read TGTGCCAGCAGCCCGGGACAACATAGCAATCAGCCCCAGCATTTT.

The CDR3 region has the DNA TGTGCTAGTGGTTTGGGCCGATCGACGGGGGGAGATACGCAGTATTTT. The encoded protein is CASGLGRSTGGDTQYF. This chain connects TRBV12-5 to TRBJ2-3, with 7 bases matching TRBD2. Germline assignment: CDR1 LGHNT and CDR2 FRNRAP. The CDR3 totals 16 residues. Unmatched junction bases numbered 9, after V lost 1 base and J lost 5 bases.

The table lists this clone with a count of one. CDR3 loop: CASSLGGGGTEAFF. In DNA form, the CDR3 reads TGTGCCAGCAGCTTGGGTGGGGGCGGCACTGAAGCTTTCTTT. The rearrangement joins TRBV5-6 to TRBJ1-1, with D perhaps matching TRBD1 (6 bases). This CDR3 is 14 amino acids long. In germline, CDR1 is SGHDT, CDR2 YYEEEE. V gave up 0 bases and J gave up 4 bases, with 10 bases separating them.

V is TRBV10-1 and J is TRBJ2-5, with D possibly TRBD1 on 6 matching bases. Germline CDR1 is WNHNN and CDR2 is SYGVQD (reference sequence). The CDR3 sequence is 15 residues long. V was trimmed by 4 bases and J by 4 bases, leaving 16 bases between them. The CDR3 here is CASSVGLGHGETQYF. DNA of the CDR3: TGCGCCAGCAGTGTGGGCTTGGGACACGGAGAGACCCAGTACTTC.

This clone was seen more than once but under ten times. This sequence joins TRBV2 and TRBJ1-2; D unresolved. CDR1 is SNHLY and CDR2 is FYNNEI in the germline V gene. V lost 7 bases, J lost 2 bases, and 14 bases lay in between. The CDR3 length is 14 residues. The CDR3 is CASTSLGGNYGYTF. CDR3 bases: TGTGCCAGCACCTCCCTGGGAGGAAACTATGGCTACACCTTC.